This record looks at one T cell receptor (beta chain) sequence and its context. Its binding antigen is unknown. No much larger clone is present one base from it, and per-base qualities are unavailable. The sample originates from a study of T cell responses to AZD1222 COVID-19 vaccine (dated by TCRdb to the early 2020s). At the level of the whole study: AZD1222 recipients given second doses at about 4 weeks or at about 12 weeks were pooled, since spike-specific TCR depth and breadth were not found to differ between the two schedules. A total of 230 to 250 trial participants underwent TCR sequencing, of whom 200 to 220 received two doses of AZD1222 and roughly 25 received two doses of the MenACWY control vaccine. Trial participants were enrolled by age into subgroups of 18-55, 56-69 and 70-plus years, and 148, 28 and 57 TCR-sequenced participants, respectively, were included in these subgroups.

Study-level results and caveats: Conclusions about previously exposed vaccinees were limited because only six AZD1222 recipients were SARS-CoV-2 seropositive at baseline. Epitopes outside the regions mutated in the B.1.351 and B.1.1.7 variants were reportedly recognized by nearly half of the unique spike-specific TCRs. In the small 56-69-year group, the increase in depth fell short of significance, most likely because of low power. Participants were mostly white British and included more females than males, and it was suggested by the authors that clonal diversity may have been underestimated. Spike-specific TCR breadth and depth rose significantly after two AZD1222 doses compared with day 0 and with MenACWY recipients. The whole spike protein was spanned by vaccine-associated CD4 TCRs, and dominant responses were seen in regions 160-218 and 743-854. Because no samples from the day 14 peak response were available, repertoires could be characterized only after the peak T cell response.

The CDR3 regions of human TCRbeta chains were analyzed by immunosequencing. The paper's processing steps were these. TCRs in the repertoires were matched against a reference library of SARS-CoV-2-specific TCRs that had been generated with the MIRA antigen-specificity platform. Breadth was defined as the fraction of unique TCRs that were SARS-CoV-2-associated, and depth was defined as the fraction of total T cells that were SARS-CoV-2-associated. Each spike-specific TCR was assigned to its reactive spike region and to a CD4 or CD8 class using the MIRA data. Log10-transformed breadth and depth values were compared by one-way ANOVA with Sidak's multiple comparisons tests. TCRdb carries this immuneACCESS record with in-frame sequences only. Its versions omit some clonotypes, under half of them owing to an unresolved V gene in the studies checked, with the rest unexplained. That table supplies the V and J calls and clone size; D and trimming were determined from the DNA. This sample is represented by 120,000 to 150,000 clones; around 88% of them were singletons. 2.2% of the sample goes to the ten largest clones.

According to the study, the label for this sample's time point signals: baseline before first vaccination. Vaccinee samples came from UK trials COV001 and COV002, including a single-blind randomized controlled phase 2/3 trial of AZD1222 (ChAdOx1 nCoV-19) in healthy adults. For TCRbeta chain sequencing, PBMC samples were collected from trial participants at day 0 and at day 28 after the second dose. Deletion took 4 bases off V and 0 bases off J, with a span of 13 bases between the germline ends. The CDR3 goes from the cysteine to the phenylalanine over 16 residues. This entry keeps only the CDR3 DNA: 48 bases, framed from base 1. Per the germline V gene, SGHNT is the CDR1 and YENEEA is the CDR2.

This receptor was identified in an adult in good health. The chain is assembled from TRBV11-3 and TRBJ2-1; TRBD1 is a possible D gene, resting on 6 matching bases. Sample: peripheral blood, taken on day 0 of AZD1222 vaccination. CDR3 loop: CASSSPTGSSYNEQFF. The DNA reads TGTGCCAGCAGCTCACCGACAGGTAGCTCCTACAATGAGCAGTTCTTC. The full variable domain, with segments outside the CDR3 supplied by the reference TRBV11-3 and TRBJ2-1 proteins, appears as EAGVVQSPRYKIIEKKQPVAFWCNPISGHNTLYWYLQNLGQGPELLIRYENEEAVDDSQLPKDRFSAERLKGVDSTLKIQPAELGDSAVYLCASSSPTGSSYNEQFFGPGTRLTVL.